Shown below are 19 T cell receptor beta chains from a single sample sequenced in a study of blood T cell repertoires in COVID-19. Sequencing used immunoSEQ multiplex PCR; TCRdb keeps in-frame clones, though not all of them. This sample has about 140,000 clones, with approximately 84% found just once. Specimen: PBMCs or T cells enriched from blood (not recorded which). These receptors were collected from a man in his forties or fifties with acute COVID-19.

The chain recombines TRBV27 with TRBJ2-7; possibly TRBD2 for D (5 bases). The V gene lost 3 bases and the J gene lost 2 bases, with 8 bases spanning the gap. The CDR3 contains 13 residues. Germline V gene lookup returns CDR1 MNHEY and CDR2 SMNVEV (reference sequence). CDR3 in amino acids: CASSFSGPYEQYF. In nucleotides, the CDR3 is TGTGCCAGCAGTTTCAGCGGCCCCTACGAGCAGTACTTC.

This rearrangement joins TRBV6-2 or TRBV6-3 to TRBJ2-1; no reliable D call. Trimming cost V 2 bases and J 7 bases, with 9 bases left between them. This CDR3 region has 13 residues. From germline, CDR1 is MNHEY and CDR2 SVGEGT. CDR3 sequence: CASSYSVQNEQFF. CDR3 DNA sequence: TGTGCCAGCAGTTACAGCGTCCAGAATGAGCAGTTCTTC.

This chain's CDR3 is CASIPFSGLAVNEQFF. Here the CDR3 DNA reads TGTGCCAGCATCCCTTTTTCGGGACTAGCGGTCAATGAGCAGTTCTTC. This chain links TRBV7-2 with TRBJ2-1, with 11 nucleotides matching TRBD2. This CDR3 comprises 16 residues. CDR1 and CDR2 from the germline V gene are SGHTA and FQGNSA. V trimming: 7 bases; J trimming: 6 bases; junction bases outside the gene matches: 11.

The chain couples TRBV4-1 to TRBJ2-1, with TRBD2 identical over 11 bases. V trimming: 3 bases; J trimming: 5 bases; junction bases outside the gene matches: 3. Germline V gene data show CDR1 as MGHRA and CDR2 as YSYEKL. The CDR3 sequence is 15 residues long. CDR3: CASSQTSGADNEQFF. The CDR3 nucleotides are TGCGCCAGCAGCCAGACTAGCGGGGCTGACAATGAGCAGTTCTTC.

The rearrangement joins TRBV11-2 to TRBJ2-5; TRBD2 agrees at 7 bases. Germline V gives CDR1 SGHAT, CDR2 FQNNGV. The CDR3 loop spans 14 amino acids. Trimming cost V 5 bases and J 5 bases; bases outside gene matches: 8. CDR3 coding DNA: TGTGCCAGCAGCCCTCGACTAGCCGGTGAGACCCAGTACTTC. This gives the protein CASSPRLAGETQYF.

As regards this clone: This CDR3 is also generated by other DNA sequences in the sample. The rearrangement uses TRBV9 and TRBJ2-1; 15 nucleotides align to TRBD2. Trimming removed 2 bases from V and 1 base from J; junction bases left unmatched: 1. CDR1 is SGDLS, CDR2 YYNGEE, per germline. CDR3 length: 17 amino acids. The CDR3 spells CASSVGLAGGSYNEQFF. The CDR3 DNA is TGTGCCAGCAGCGTGGGACTAGCGGGAGGATCCTACAATGAGCAGTTCTTC. Supplemented by reference TRBV9 and TRBJ2-1, the full variable domain reads DSGVTQTPKHLITATGQRVTLRCSPRSGDLSVYWYQQSLDQGLQFLIQYYNGEERAKGNILERFSAQQFPDLHSELNLSSLELGDSALYFCASSVGLAGGSYNEQFFGPGTRLTVL.

The J gene is TRBJ1-5, the V gene TRBV18; D unresolved. Trimming cost V 6 bases and J 0 bases, with 12 bases left between them. CDR1 and CDR2 from the germline V gene are KGHSH and LQKENI. The CDR3 is 15 residues long. The CDR3 region is CASSQERDSNQPQHF. DNA for the CDR3: TGTGCCAGCTCCCAAGAGAGAGATAGCAATCAGCCCCAGCATTTT.

The chain employs TRBV5-1 and TRBJ2-3; no clear D. This CDR3 has 13 residues. Looked up from germline, CDR1 is SGHRS and CDR2 is YFSETQ. The germline V and J ends were trimmed by 4 bases and 5 bases, with 11 bases remaining between them. CDR3 nucleotide sequence: TGCGCCAGCAGCCCCCCGGGTCAAGATACGCAGTATTTT. Protein product: CASSPPGQDTQYF.

CDR3 protein: CASSPDRGGITDTQYF. DNA of the CDR3: TGTGCCAGCAGCCCCGACAGGGGGGGGATCACAGATACGCAGTATTTT. The V call is TRBV3-1 (or the pseudogene TRBV3-2), the J call TRBJ2-3; 9 bases are a match to TRBD1. V was pared by 4 bases and J by 2 bases, with 7 bases of the junction left unmatched. The V gene's germline CDR1 is LGHDT and CDR2 YNNKEL (reference sequence). The CDR3 extends over 16 amino acids.

This clone turned up a few times. The rearrangement joins TRBV24-1 to TRBJ2-1; 8 bases match TRBD2. V was pared by 3 bases and J by 9 bases, with 12 bases of the junction left unmatched. Germline CDR1 KGHDR, CDR2 SFDVKD. The CDR3 extends over 16 amino acids. CDR3: CATSDQSGGPRGEQFF. DNA of the CDR3: TGTGCCACCAGTGATCAGAGCGGGGGCCCACGAGGTGAGCAGTTCTTC.

The CDR3 sequence: CATSDSNSAAYEQYF. CDR3 DNA: TGTGCCACCAGTGATTCTAACTCCGCCGCCTACGAGCAGTACTTC. The chain couples TRBV24-1 to TRBJ2-7, with unresolved D. The germline V and J ends were trimmed by 2 bases and 2 bases, with 12 bases remaining between them. Per the germline V gene, CDR1 is KGHDR and CDR2 is SFDVKD. This CDR3 spans 15 amino acids.

The chain uses TRBV5-4 and TRBJ2-3; TRBD1 might be the D (6 bases). This CDR3 contains 15 residues. Germline V lookup: CDR1 SGHNT, CDR2 YYREEE (reference sequence). The ends were cut back, 2 bases at V and 0 bases at J, with 10 bases in the middle. Here the CDR3 DNA reads TGTGCCAGCAGCTTCGGGACAAGTAGCACAGATACGCAGTATTTT. It specifies CASSFGTSSTDTQYF.

V is TRBV15 and J is TRBJ2-3; TRBD1 matches 7 bases. Looked up from germline, CDR1 is LNHNV and CDR2 is YYDKDF (reference sequence). The length of the CDR3 is 21 residues. The ends lost 0 bases at V and 3 bases at J; junction bases unmatched: 21. The CDR3 spells CATSRDGAPLTGDPTTDTQYF. The CDR3 coding sequence is TGTGCCACCAGCAGAGATGGGGCGCCCCTCACAGGGGACCCGACGACAGATACGCAGTATTTT.

This chain links TRBV4-3 with TRBJ1-6; 9 nucleotides match TRBD1. The germline gives CDR1 LGHNA, CDR2 YSLEER. CDR3 length: 15 amino acids. The V gene end was trimmed by 0 bases and the J gene end by 10 bases; junction bases not matched to a gene: 4. The CDR3 nucleotides are TGCGCCAGCAGCCAAGATTGGGGACAGGGATCACCCCTCCACTTT. Translation gives CASSQDWGQGSPLHF.

V gene TRBV27 combines with J gene TRBJ1-1; perhaps TRBD1 as D (5 bases). CDR1 and CDR2 (germline): MNHEY, SMNVEV (reference sequence). The V and J ends lost 6 bases and 1 base respectively, with 12 bases between them. The CDR3 extends over 14 amino acids. In DNA, the CDR3 is TGTGCCAGCAGGATGGGGGGTGGGAACACTGAAGCTTTCTTT. Translation: CASRMGGGNTEAFF.

In this sample, this clone turned up once. The rearrangement links TRBV7-8 to TRBJ1-5; possibly TRBD1 for D (6 bases). Between the trimmed V and J ends, which lost 5 bases and 4 bases, there was a span of 15 bases. Germline CDR1 SGHVS, CDR2 FQNEAQ. This CDR3 has 15 residues. CDR3 nucleotide sequence: TGTGCCAGCAGCCCTACACTGGGGACAAATCAGCCCCAGCATTTT. Residues: CASSPTLGTNQPQHF. The whole variable domain, remainder taken from reference TRBV7-8 and TRBJ1-5, is GAGVSQSPRYKVAKRGQDVALRCDPISGHVSLFWYQQALGQGPEFLTYFQNEAQLDKSGLPSDRFFAERPEGSVSTLKIQRTQQEDSAVYLCASSPTLGTNQPQHFGDGTRLSIL.

The chain couples TRBV7-9 to TRBJ1-5; 8 nucleotides match TRBD1. Trimming at V came to 1 base and at J to 0 bases, leaving 5 bases not matched to a gene. This CDR3 is 17 amino acids long. Per germline, CDR1 SEHNR and CDR2 FQNEAQ (reference sequence). The CDR3 sequence is CASSLGRDRGSNQPQHF. For the CDR3, the DNA is TGTGCCAGCAGCTTAGGGCGCGACAGGGGTAGCAATCAGCCCCAGCATTTT.

This clone has just a few counts. The chain is built from TRBV6-1 and TRBJ2-7; D unclear. Trimming removed 5 bases at V and 4 bases at J, with 9 bases between. Germline values: CDR1 MNHNS, CDR2 SASEGT. The CDR3 runs 12 residues. CDR3 region: CASSYIRYEQYF. The CDR3 DNA is TGTGCCAGCAGTTATATTCGTTACGAGCAGTACTTC.

The chain is built from TRBV3-1 (or the pseudogene TRBV3-2) and TRBJ1-1, with unresolved D. This CDR3 contains 15 residues. V shed 1 base and J shed 3 bases, with 12 bases lying between them. Germline assignment: CDR1 LGHDT and CDR2 YNNKEL (reference sequence). The CDR3 is CASSQGGSADTEAFF. CDR3 sequence (DNA): TGTGCCAGCAGCCAAGGTGGGTCTGCGGACACTGAAGCTTTCTTT.